This paragraph covers one T cell receptor (beta chain) sequence. Its target is not known. Data came from immunoSEQ multiplex PCR; TCRdb stores just in-frame clones and leaves some out. Of 2 million to 2.5 million clones in the sample, about 95% are singletons; the top ten hold 1% to 1.3%. Naive CD8 cells lacked CD45RO, underwent positive selection for CCR7 and left out terminally differentiated effector memory CD45RA+ cells. Trimming shortened V by 0 bases and J by 5 bases, and 5 bases separated the two germline ends. Germline V gene lookup returns CDR1 MGHRA and CDR2 YSYEKL. This CDR3 has 13 residues. These data originate in a study of shared clonotypes between healthy human individuals. Findings and caveats of the study: Non-shared clonotypes showed lower generation probabilities than clonotypes common to all four donors. Sampling involved blood alone; tissue repertoires likely differ.

This clonotype originated in a man between 18 and 29 years old in good health. The sample comprised naive CD8+ T cells sorted from blood. The chain recombines TRBV4-1 with TRBJ1-3, with D uncertain. In DNA, the CDR3 is TGCGCCAGCAGCCAAGATGATAGAAACACCATATATTTT. Encoded protein: CASSQDDRNTIYF.